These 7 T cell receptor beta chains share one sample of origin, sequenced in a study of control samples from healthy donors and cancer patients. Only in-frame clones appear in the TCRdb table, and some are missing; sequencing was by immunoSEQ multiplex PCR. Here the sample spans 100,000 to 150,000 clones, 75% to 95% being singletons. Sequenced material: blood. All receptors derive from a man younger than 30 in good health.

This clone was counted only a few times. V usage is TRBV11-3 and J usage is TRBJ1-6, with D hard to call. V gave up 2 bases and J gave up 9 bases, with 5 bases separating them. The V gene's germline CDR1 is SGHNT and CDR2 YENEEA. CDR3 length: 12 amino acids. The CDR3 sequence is CASSLKGSPLHF. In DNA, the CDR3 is TGTGCCAGCAGCTTAAAGGGTTCACCCCTCCACTTT.

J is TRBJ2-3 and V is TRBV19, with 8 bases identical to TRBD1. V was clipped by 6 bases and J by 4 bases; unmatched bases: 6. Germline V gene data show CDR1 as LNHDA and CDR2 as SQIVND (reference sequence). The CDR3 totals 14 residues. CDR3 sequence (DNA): TGTGCCAGTAGCGGACAGGGTAACCCAGATACGCAGTATTTT. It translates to CASSGQGNPDTQYF.

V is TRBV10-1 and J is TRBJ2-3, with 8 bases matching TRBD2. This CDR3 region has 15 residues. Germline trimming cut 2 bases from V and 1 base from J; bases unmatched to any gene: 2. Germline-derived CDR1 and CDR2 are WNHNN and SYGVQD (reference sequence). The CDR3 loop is CASSELAGGTDTQYF. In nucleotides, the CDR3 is TGCGCCAGCAGTGAGCTAGCGGGTGGCACAGATACGCAGTATTTT.

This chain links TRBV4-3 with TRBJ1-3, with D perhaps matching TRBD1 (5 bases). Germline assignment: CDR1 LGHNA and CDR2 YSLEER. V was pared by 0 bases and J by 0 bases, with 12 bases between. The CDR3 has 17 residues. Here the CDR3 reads CASSQDLGGDSGNTIYF. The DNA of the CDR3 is TGCGCCAGCAGCCAAGATCTTGGGGGAGACTCTGGAAACACCATATATTTT.

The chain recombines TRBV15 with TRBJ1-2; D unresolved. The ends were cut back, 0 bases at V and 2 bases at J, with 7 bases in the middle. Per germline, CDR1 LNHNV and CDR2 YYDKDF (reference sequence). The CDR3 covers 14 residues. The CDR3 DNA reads TGTGCCACCAGCAGAGATCGCAGCAACTATGGCTACACCTTC. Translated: CATSRDRSNYGYTF.

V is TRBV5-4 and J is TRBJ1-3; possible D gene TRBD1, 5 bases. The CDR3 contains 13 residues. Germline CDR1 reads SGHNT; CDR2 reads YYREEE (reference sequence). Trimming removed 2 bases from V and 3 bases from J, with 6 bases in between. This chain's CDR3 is CASSLRGGNTIYF. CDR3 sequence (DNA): TGTGCCAGCAGCTTAAGGGGTGGAAACACCATATATTTT.

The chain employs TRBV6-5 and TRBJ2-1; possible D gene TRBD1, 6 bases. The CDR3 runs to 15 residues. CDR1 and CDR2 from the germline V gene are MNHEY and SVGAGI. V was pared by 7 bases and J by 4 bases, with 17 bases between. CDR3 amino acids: CASTEGTGPYNEQFF. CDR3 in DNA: TGTGCCAGCACCGAGGGAACAGGGCCATACAATGAGCAGTTCTTC.